The 21 T cell receptor beta chains below come from one sample, sequenced in a study of T cell responses to AZD1222 COVID-19 vaccine. Assay used: immunoSEQ multiplex PCR; TCRdb lists only in-frame clones, some missing. The top ten clones hold just under 3% of a sample with about 120,000 clones, 85% to 95% of them seen once. Sequenced material: peripheral blood, taken on day 0 of AZD1222 vaccination. Receptors originate from an adult in good health.

The V gene is TRBV7-8, the J gene TRBJ2-7; D assignment may be TRBD1 or TRBD2 (5 bases each). The CDR3 runs to 13 residues. Trimming removed 6 bases at V and 3 bases at J, with 12 bases between. Germline-derived CDR1 and CDR2 are SGHVS and FQNEAQ. Here the CDR3 reads CASRGDRNYEQYF. CDR3 in DNA: TGTGCCAGCAGGGGAGACAGAAACTACGAGCAGTACTTC.

This chain links TRBV4-1 with TRBJ1-1; tentatively, D is TRBD1 (6 bases). Germline CDR1 is MGHRA and CDR2 is YSYEKL. The V and J ends lost 0 bases and 2 bases respectively, with 10 bases between them. The CDR3 loop spans 15 amino acids. DNA of the CDR3: TGCGCCAGCAGCCAAGATCAGGGGATTAACACTGAAGCTTTCTTT. Translated, it gives CASSQDQGINTEAFF.

This chain links TRBV2 with TRBJ2-1; 13 positions match TRBD2. There are 16 residues in the CDR3. Germline CDR1 and CDR2: SNHLY and FYNNEI. After removal of 6 bases from V and 3 bases from J, the junction contained 5 bases not matched to a gene. This CDR3 is CASREGLAGFYNEQFF. DNA of the CDR3: TGTGCCAGCAGAGAGGGACTAGCGGGGTTCTACAATGAGCAGTTCTTC.

V and J are TRBV9 and TRBJ1-2, with a weak D call TRBD1 (6 bases). V lost 3 bases and J 4 bases, leaving 19 bases between the germline ends. CDR3 size: 16 residues. Germline V gives CDR1 SGDLS, CDR2 YYNGEE. CDR3 sequence: CASSAPIGGQIYGYTF. As DNA, the CDR3 is TGTGCCAGCAGCGCCCCCATCGGGGGGCAGATCTATGGCTACACCTTC. Full variable domain (remainder filled in from reference TRBV9 and TRBJ1-2): DSGVTQTPKHLITATGQRVTLRCSPRSGDLSVYWYQQSLDQGLQFLIQYYNGEERAKGNILERFSAQQFPDLHSELNLSSLELGDSALYFCASSAPIGGQIYGYTFGSGTRLTVV.

V is TRBV19 and J is TRBJ1-2; 9 nucleotides agree with TRBD1. The ends lost 4 bases at V and 8 bases at J; junction bases unmatched: 8. This CDR3 region has 14 residues. Germline-derived CDR1 and CDR2 are LNHDA and SQIVND (reference sequence). CDR3 sequence reads: CASSTTGGIGGYTF. CDR3 coding DNA: TGTGCCAGTAGTACGACAGGGGGAATAGGAGGCTACACCTTC.

The chain's CDR3 is CASSAPAGDPEQYF. CDR3 DNA: TGTGCCAGCAGCGCTCCAGCGGGAGATCCCGAGCAGTACTTC. The chain links TRBV27 to TRBJ2-7; 8 bases are a match to TRBD2. Germline loops: CDR1 MNHEY, CDR2 SMNVEV (reference sequence). This CDR3 is 14 amino acids long. J gave up 6 bases and V 6 bases, and 10 bases lay outside the gene matches.

The chain is built from TRBV27 and TRBJ1-2; D is uncertain. V was pared by 3 bases and J by 6 bases, with 11 bases between. CDR1 MNHEY and CDR2 SMNVEV come from the germline V gene (reference sequence). There are 13 residues in the CDR3. The CDR3 bases are TGTGCCAGCAGTTTCACCCAGGCCCATGGCTACACCTTC. It yields the protein CASSFTQAHGYTF.

This chain links TRBV28 with TRBJ1-1, with D perhaps matching TRBD1 (6 bases). CDR1 and CDR2 (germline): MDHEN, SYDVKM. The V end was cut by 5 bases, the J end by 5 bases, with 21 bases between. This CDR3 region has 16 residues. Here the CDR3 reads CASSPSLGRGGTEAFF. Here the CDR3 DNA reads TGTGCCAGCAGTCCCAGTCTTGGAAGGGGGGGTACTGAAGCTTTCTTT.

CDR3 amino acids: CASSLGGTEQFF. The CDR3 DNA reads TGTGCCAGCAGTTTAGGCGGGACTGAGCAGTTCTTC. This chain links TRBV12-3 or TRBV12-4 with TRBJ2-1; the D gene is possibly TRBD2 (6 bases). The CDR3 totals 12 residues. The ends were cut back, 1 base at V and 9 bases at J, with 7 bases in the middle.

The chain uses TRBV19 and TRBJ1-2, with TRBD1 matching over 7 bases. CDR1 and CDR2 from the germline V gene are LNHDA and SQIVND (reference sequence). V shed 7 bases and J 8 bases; nucleotides not matched to a gene: 16. There are 15 residues in the CDR3. The CDR3 here is CASMGTGALTRGYTF. The CDR3 coding sequence is TGTGCCAGTATGGGAACAGGGGCCCTAACTAGGGGCTACACCTTC.

This chain connects TRBV19 to TRBJ1-5; 10 nucleotides align to TRBD1. The germline V gene has CDR1 LNHDA and CDR2 SQIVND (reference sequence). The CDR3 is 16 residues long. The V segment lost 3 bases and the J segment 4 bases; nucleotides outside the gene matches: 6. The CDR3 DNA is TGTGCCAGTAGTATGGGCCGGGACAGGGGAAATCAGCCCCAGCATTTT. It specifies CASSMGRDRGNQPQHF.

With regard to this clone: This same CDR3 is encoded by further DNA sequences in the sample. This chain joins TRBV27 and TRBJ1-6; D may be TRBD1 (5 bases). The length of the CDR3 is 16 residues. Trimming left V 2 bases short and J 7 bases short, with 15 bases between. Germline V gene sequence: CDR1 MNHEY, CDR2 SMNVEV (reference sequence). In nucleotides, the CDR3 is TGTGCCAGCAGTTTAGGGCAGGGATTGGAGAATTCACCCCTCCACTTT. As protein: CASSLGQGLENSPLHF.

This chain uses TRBV14 with TRBJ1-2; D gene ambiguous. The CDR3 consists of 13 residues. Germline V CDR1 and CDR2: SGHDN, FVKESK. V was pared by 3 bases and J by 5 bases, with 10 bases between. CDR3 nucleotide sequence: TGTGCCAGCAGCCATGGACCTTCTTATGGCTACACCTTC. Translating it yields CASSHGPSYGYTF.

In its sample, this clone was seen once. The rearrangement links TRBV18 to TRBJ2-7; D perhaps matches TRBD1 (6 bases). This CDR3 is built from 15 residues. The V gene's germline CDR1 is KGHSH and CDR2 LQKENI. V was pared by 2 bases and J by 7 bases, with 18 bases between. As DNA, the CDR3 is TGTGCCAGCTCACCAGGACAGAGATTTTTAAGGGAGCAGTACTTC. It is translated as CASSPGQRFLREQYF.

This clone was picked up one time. V usage is TRBV5-6 and J usage is TRBJ2-3; TRBD2 matches 8 bases. Germline V gene data show CDR1 as SGHDT and CDR2 as YYEEEE. The CDR3 loop spans 17 amino acids. After removal of 4 bases from V and 3 bases from J, the junction contained 13 bases not matched to a gene. DNA of the CDR3: TGTGCCAGCAGCCTCCGGTTAAGCGGGGGTATGACAGATACGCAGTATTTT. It is translated as CASSLRLSGGMTDTQYF.

The chain recombines TRBV11-2 with TRBJ2-3; no definite D call. The CDR3 has 12 residues. The germline CDR1 and CDR2 sequences are SGHAT and FQNNGV. V gave up 0 bases and J gave up 4 bases, with 2 bases separating them. DNA for the CDR3: TGTGCCAGCAGCTTAGAGGCAGATACGCAGTATTTT. It encodes CASSLEADTQYF.

This chain links TRBV19 with TRBJ1-5; 7 bases are a match to TRBD1. Germline V lookup: CDR1 LNHDA, CDR2 SQIVND (reference sequence). The CDR3 is 15 amino acids. V dropped 4 bases and J dropped 4; count of bases not matched to a gene: 7. The CDR3 protein is CASSTTGANNQPQHF. The CDR3 DNA sequence: TGTGCCAGTAGTACCACAGGGGCAAATAATCAGCCCCAGCATTTT.

This clone was counted a single time. The gene calls are TRBV7-3 and TRBJ2-1, with D uncertain. Germline-derived CDR1 and CDR2 are SGHTA and FQGTGA. V shed 1 base and J shed 4 bases, with 11 bases lying between them. The CDR3 totals 15 residues. The CDR3 reads CASSLNDRSYNEQFF. CDR3 bases: TGTGCCAGCAGCTTAAATGACCGCTCTTACAATGAGCAGTTCTTC. The full variable domain, in which reference TRBV7-3 and TRBJ2-1 provide the parts outside the CDR3, is GAGVSQTPSNKVTEKGKYVELRCDPISGHTALYWYRQSLGQGPEFLIYFQGTGAADDSGLPNDRFFAVRPEGSVSTLKIQRTERGDSAVYLCASSLNDRSYNEQFFGPGTRLTVL.

The chain employs TRBV5-5 and TRBJ1-5; D perhaps matches TRBD1 (5 bases). CDR1 and CDR2 from the germline V gene are SGHKS and YYEKEE (reference sequence). The CDR3 runs to 15 residues. V was clipped by 0 bases and J by 6 bases, with 13 bases between them. The CDR3 DNA reads TGTGCCAGCAGCTTGGACCCGGGGGGGGGTCAGCCCCAGCATTTT. Residues: CASSLDPGGGQPQHF. Filled out from reference TRBV5-5 and TRBJ1-5, the complete variable domain reads DAGVTQSPTHLIKTRGQQVTLRCSPISGHKSVSWYQQVLGQGPQFIFQYYEKEERGRGNFPDRFSARQFPNYSSELNVNALLLGDSALYLCASSLDPGGGQPQHFGDGTRLSIL.

This chain connects TRBV7-9 to TRBJ1-5, with D maybe TRBD1 (5 bases). CDR3 size: 13 residues. The germline gives CDR1 SEHNR, CDR2 FQNEAQ (reference sequence). The V end was cut by 5 bases, the J end by 2 bases, with 7 bases between. CDR3 protein: CASSLQGNQPQHF. The CDR3 nucleotides are TGTGCCAGCAGCCTACAGGGCAATCAGCCCCAGCATTTT.

This sequence joins TRBV28 and TRBJ1-6, with 8 bases matching TRBD1. The CDR3 length is 18 residues. After removal of 5 bases from V and 2 bases from J, the junction contained 11 bases not matched to a gene. Looked up from germline, CDR1 is MDHEN and CDR2 is SYDVKM. The CDR3 DNA is TGTGCCAGCAGTATTGAAGGGACAGGTTCCCCCTATAATTCACCCCTCCACTTT. Translating it yields CASSIEGTGSPYNSPLHF.